This T cell receptor (beta chain) was identified during a study of metastatic and nonmetastatic thyroid tumors. As for the study in general: Repertoires from blood and tumor or nodule tissue of malignant and benign thyroid patients were compared.

At least ten counts were recorded for this clone. Its cognate antigen is unknown. No patient received treatment before thyroid surgery. Whole-study findings and limits: Patients with malignant thyroid tumors reportedly had significantly higher TCR beta diversity than those with benign nodules, in blood and tumor.

Germline lookup yields CDR1 DFQATT and CDR2 SNEGSKA (reference sequence). The CDR3 has 14 residues. Authors' analysis steps: Building a distant-metastasis classifier for papillary thyroid cancer drew on CDR3 differences across clinicopathological groups. Through MiXCR, TCRdb re-clonotyped the PCR reads. The V and J calls, along with clone size, are taken from TCRdb and not from the paper's own processing. The table lists about 23,000 clones, roughly 20% of them singletons, with under 30% in the top ten. The receptor comes from a female donor with papillary thyroid cancer or a benign thyroid nodule (not recorded which). Some clones in this sample may be carry-over from other donors' samples. Sequencing was performed on blood. J is TRBJ2-5 and V is TRBV20-1; 8 bases line up with TRBD2. The CDR3 loop reads CSPGSGGYQETQYF. Here the CDR3 DNA reads TGCAGCCCTGGGAGCGGGGGTTACCAAGAGACCCAGTACTTC.